What follows are 12 T cell receptor beta chains derived from one specimen sequenced in a study of identical twins. TCRdb analysed the 5' RACE reads with MiXCR anew, one entry per CDR3 protein. The data contain approximately 150,000 distinct CDR3 sequences, under 4.5% of them singletons. What was sequenced was memory T cells sorted from blood. Receptors originate from a man between 18 and 29 years old in good health.

This clonotype was counted many times. This sequence joins TRBV9 and TRBJ2-1; TRBD2 matches 14 bases. CDR1 and CDR2 from the germline V gene are SGDLS and YYNGEE. V dropped 3 bases and J dropped 8; count of bases not matched to a gene: 10. The CDR3 covers 17 residues. This chain's CDR3 is CASSANLGTSGSDEQFF. For the CDR3, the DNA is TGTGCCAGCAGCGCCAATCTAGGGACTAGCGGGAGCGATGAGCAGTTCTTC.

This clonotype has ten or more counts. The genes are TRBV12-3 or TRBV12-4 and TRBJ2-6; no reliable D call. V was trimmed by 6 bases and J by 1 base, leaving 1 base between them. The CDR3 sequence is 12 residues long. CDR3 region: CASRSGANVLTF. CDR3 DNA sequence: TGTGCCAGCAGGTCTGGGGCCAACGTCCTGACTTTC.

In its sample, this clonotype was seen a few times. The rearrangement uses TRBV5-1 and TRBJ1-2; D perhaps matches TRBD1 (5 bases). The CDR3 has 13 residues. The germline V and J ends were trimmed by 5 bases and 8 bases, with 16 bases remaining between them. In germline, CDR1 is SGHRS, CDR2 YFSETQ. The CDR3 loop reads CASSRQPQGGYTF. CDR3 sequence (DNA): TGCGCCAGCAGTAGGCAGCCCCAGGGCGGCTACACCTTC.

This clonotype was counted many times. The CDR3 nucleotides are TGTGCCAGCAGCAAAGAGGTGGGAGTTGGTGAGACCCAGTACTTC. This gives the protein CASSKEVGVGETQYF. V and J are TRBV21-1 and TRBJ2-5; whether TRBD2, the table's D call, matches the DNA was not checked. TRBV21-1 has pseudogene status. The CDR3 runs to 15 residues.

This clonotype was counted ten times or more. The genes are TRBV5-1 and TRBJ1-1, with D tentatively TRBD1 (5 bases). The CDR3 contains 14 residues. Between the trimmed V and J ends, which lost 4 bases and 4 bases, there was a span of 14 bases. Germline lookup yields CDR1 SGHRS and CDR2 YFSETQ. CDR3 amino acids: CASSRGDVGTEAFF. The CDR3, as DNA: TGCGCCAGCAGCCGAGGGGACGTCGGCACTGAAGCTTTCTTT.

This clonotype was found many times. The rearrangement uses TRBV19 and TRBJ1-1; D unclear. Trimming stripped 3 bases from V and 6 bases from J, with 11 bases between. The CDR3 length is 13 residues. Germline-derived CDR1 and CDR2 are LNHDA and SQIVND (reference sequence). The CDR3 sequence is CASSILEGAEAFF. CDR3 bases: TGTGCCAGTAGTATCCTTGAGGGAGCTGAAGCTTTCTTT. Filled out from reference TRBV19 and TRBJ1-1, the complete variable domain reads DGGITQSPKYLFRKEGQNVTLSCEQNLNHDAMYWYRQDPGQGLRLIYYSQIVNDFQKGDIAEGYSVSREKKESFPLTVTSAQKNPTAFYLCASSILEGAEAFFGQGTRLTVV.

This clonotype was recorded at least ten times. The chain links TRBV27 to TRBJ2-2; TRBD1 matches at 8 bases. Germline CDR1 and CDR2: MNHEY and SMNVEV (reference sequence). The length of the CDR3 is 14 residues. J was trimmed by 7 bases and V by 4 bases; bases with no gene match: 5. The CDR3 sequence: CASSSDRAHGELFF. The CDR3 DNA reads TGTGCCAGCAGTTCGGACAGGGCCCACGGGGAGCTGTTTTTT.

This clonotype was recorded many times. J is TRBJ1-1 and V is TRBV19; 9 nucleotides align to TRBD1. The CDR3 is 13 amino acids. Germline assignment: CDR1 LNHDA and CDR2 SQIVND (reference sequence). Trimming removed 10 bases from V and 5 bases from J; junction bases left unmatched: 8. The CDR3 spells CATRDRVLTEAFF. The CDR3 bases are TGTGCCACCCGGGACAGGGTGTTAACTGAAGCTTTCTTT. Using reference TRBV19 and TRBJ1-1 for the parts outside the CDR3, the full variable domain is DGGITQSPKYLFRKEGQNVTLSCEQNLNHDAMYWYRQDPGQGLRLIYYSQIVNDFQKGDIAEGYSVSREKKESFPLTVTSAQKNPTAFYLCATRDRVLTEAFFGQGTRLTVV.

This clonotype was counted ten times or more. The chain uses TRBV5-1 and TRBJ2-1, with 9 nucleotides matching TRBD1. Germline CDR1 reads SGHRS; CDR2 reads YFSETQ. This CDR3 has 14 amino acids. V lost 4 bases to trimming and J lost 4 bases; unmatched junction nucleotides: 3. DNA for the CDR3: TGCGCCAGCAGCCGGGACAGGGTTTACAATGAGCAGTTCTTC. This encodes CASSRDRVYNEQFF.

This clonotype was seen at least ten times. V is TRBV25-1 and J is TRBJ1-3; unclear D gene. CDR1 and CDR2 (germline): MGHDK, SYGVNS. This CDR3 is 15 amino acids long. The V gene lost 3 bases and the J gene lost 0 bases, with 9 bases spanning the gap. The CDR3 nucleotides read TGTGCCAGCAGTGATGGACTGTACTCTGGAAACACCATATATTTT. Protein product: CASSDGLYSGNTIYF.

There are many counts of this clonotype. The chain recombines TRBV15 with TRBJ2-2; D is undetermined. This CDR3 spans 13 amino acids. Trimming shortened V by 5 bases and J by 7 bases, and 11 bases separated the two germline ends. Germline CDR1 LNHNV, CDR2 YYDKDF (reference sequence). CDR3 coding DNA: TGTGCCACCAGCGTAGAAATGGGCGGGGAGCTGTTTTTT. Its translation: CATSVEMGGELFF.

This chain joins TRBV6-5 and TRBJ2-3, with D possibly being TRBD1 (5 bases). V lost 0 bases, J lost 2 bases, and 18 bases lay in between. Germline loops: CDR1 MNHEY, CDR2 SVGAGI. The CDR3 sequence is 18 residues long. The CDR3 spells CASSYSISGAEPTDTQYF. CDR3 bases: TGTGCCAGCAGTTACTCGATATCTGGGGCGGAACCCACAGATACGCAGTATTTT.